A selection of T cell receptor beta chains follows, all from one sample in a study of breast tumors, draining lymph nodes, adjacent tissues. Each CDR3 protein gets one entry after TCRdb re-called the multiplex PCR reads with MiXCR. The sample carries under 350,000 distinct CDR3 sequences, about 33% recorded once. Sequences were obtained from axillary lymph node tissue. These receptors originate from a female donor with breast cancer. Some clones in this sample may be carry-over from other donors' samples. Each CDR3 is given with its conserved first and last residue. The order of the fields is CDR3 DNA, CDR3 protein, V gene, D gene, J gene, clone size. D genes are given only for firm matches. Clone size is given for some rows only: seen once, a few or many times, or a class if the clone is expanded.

TGTGCCAGGAGTGAGTTGGATACGCAGTATTTT,CARSELDTQYF,TRBV2,NA,TRBJ2-3,NA
TGTGCCACCGGCGGCATACAGGGAGTCCTTACGGGGTATTCTGGAAACACCATATATTTT,CATGGIQGVLTGYSGNTIYF,TRBV24-1,NA,TRBJ1-3,many
TGTGCCAGCTTTTTTGCCGGCGGGAGTTCGTACAATGAGCAGTTCTTC,CASFFAGGSSYNEQFF,TRBV6-2/TRBV6-3,TRBD2,TRBJ2-1,NA
TGCAGTGCTAGGCAGCGGGCCTCTGGCCAAGAGACCCAGTACTTC,CSARQRASGQETQYF,TRBV20-1,NA,TRBJ2-5,many
TGTGCCAGCAGGCTAGCGGTCACAGATACGCAGTATTTT,CASRLAVTDTQYF,TRBV6-2/TRBV6-3,TRBD2,TRBJ2-3,many
TGTGCCAGCAGCTTAGGCGACAATCAGCCCCAGCATTTT,CASSLGDNQPQHF,TRBV7-8,NA,TRBJ1-5,many
TGTGCCAGCAGCTTATCATGGGACAGGGGGCGCGGGACTGAAGCTTTCTTT,CASSLSWDRGRGTEAFF,TRBV7-9,TRBD1,TRBJ1-1,few
TGTGCCAGCAGCCAAGTAGGGCTAGCGGGAGAATCCTACAATGAGCAGTTCTTC,CASSQVGLAGESYNEQFF,TRBV4-2,TRBD2,TRBJ2-1,many
TGCAGCGTTAAACCTGGGACAGGGCACACTGAAGCTTTCTTT,CSVKPGTGHTEAFF,TRBV29-1,TRBD1,TRBJ1-1,NA
TGTGCTAGTGGTTTGGTATCCGGGGGATCACCCCTCCACTTT,CASGLVSGGSPLHF,TRBV12-5,NA,TRBJ1-6,once
TGCGCCGGCAGCCAAGAAGGGGCCTATCTCACCGGGGAGCTGTCTTTT,CAGSQEGAYLTGELSF,TRBV4-1,NA,TRBJ2-2,NA
TGTGCCAGCGATAGGTTTCCTCCCTCCTACGAGCAGTACTTC,CASDRFPPSYEQYF,TRBV6-1,NA,TRBJ2-7,many
TGTGCCAGCAGCTTCTGGAGGGGGGCCGATGAGCTGTTTTTT,CASSFWRGADELFF,TRBV5-6,NA,TRBJ2-2,NA
TGTGCCAGCAGCGTAGGTTCCAAAAACATTCAGTACTTC,CASSVGSKNIQYF,TRBV9,NA,TRBJ2-4,NA
TGTGCCAGCAGTTACTCGACAGGGGGCCAAGAGACCCAGTACTTC,CASSYSTGGQETQYF,TRBV6-5,TRBD1,TRBJ2-5,many
TGTGCCCATAGTGAGGGGGCTTCCTACGAGCAGTACTTC,CAHSEGASYEQYF,TRBV10-3,TRBD1,TRBJ2-7,many
TGCAGTGCTAGACCAGCTTGGGGGAGGGCCACAGATACGCAGTATTTT,CSARPAWGRATDTQYF,TRBV20-1,TRBD2,TRBJ2-3,many
TGTGCCATCAGTGAAAGTAGACCAGACCTCGGGGAGACCCAGTACTTC,CAISESRPDLGETQYF,TRBV10-3,NA,TRBJ2-5,many
TGTGCCAGCAGCTTAGTTAGTGACACTGAAGCTTTCTTT,CASSLVSDTEAFF,TRBV7-9,NA,TRBJ1-1,few
TGTGCCAGCAGTTCTAGTCTTGTTGGCTCTGGGGCCAACGTCCTGACTTTC,CASSSSLVGSGANVLTF,TRBV6-2/TRBV6-3,NA,TRBJ2-6,many
TGCGCCAGCAGCCCCGGGAGGGCCGGGGAGACCCAGTACTTC,CASSPGRAGETQYF,TRBV10-1,TRBD2,TRBJ2-5,many
TGTGCCAGCAGTTCCGGCAACAGGGGGCGGTACGAGCAGTACTTC,CASSSGNRGRYEQYF,TRBV27,TRBD1,TRBJ2-7,few
TGTGCCAGCAGCTTGGGTCGAGCAGTGATCATGAACACTGAAGCTTTCTTT,CASSLGRAVIMNTEAFF,TRBV5-6,NA,TRBJ1-1,NA
TGTGCCAGCAGCAGAGGGACAGGGGAAGAGACCCAGTACTTC,CASSRGTGEETQYF,TRBV13,TRBD1,TRBJ2-5,many
TGCAGTGCTAGGAGACTAGCGGGACTCATCTATTTT,CSARRLAGLIYF,TRBV20-1,TRBD2,TRBJ2-3,many
TGTGCCAGCAGCGTAGGGGGTGGTTACGACGAGCAGTACTTC,CASSVGGGYDEQYF,TRBV9,NA,TRBJ2-7,many
TGTGCCAGCAGTTGGAGGAGAGGAGAGACCCAGTACTTC,CASSWRRGETQYF,TRBV12-3/TRBV12-4,NA,TRBJ2-5,many
TGTGCCAGCAGCCAAGATCAGGATGGCTACACCTTC,CASSQDQDGYTF,TRBV4-1,NA,TRBJ1-2,NA
TGTGCCAGCAGTTTAAGGCTAGCGGGAGTTGGGGAGACCCAGTACTTC,CASSLRLAGVGETQYF,TRBV12-3/TRBV12-4,TRBD2,TRBJ2-5,many
TGCGCCAGCAGCTTGGCCGGGACAGGGGATTACACCGGGGAGCTGTTTTTT,CASSLAGTGDYTGELFF,TRBV5-1,TRBD1,TRBJ2-2,many
TGTGCCAGTAGTAGGGACAGGGCCACAGATACGCAGTATTTT,CASSRDRATDTQYF,TRBV19,TRBD1,TRBJ2-3,many
TGTGCCAGCAGCGCAGCTGTGGGGGCCCAGTACTTC,CASSAAVGAQYF,TRBV9,NA,TRBJ2-5,many
TGTGCCAGCAGCTCGAGACTAGCGGGAGAGAACAATGAGCAGTTCTTC,CASSSRLAGENNEQFF,TRBV7-3,TRBD2,TRBJ2-1,NA
TGTGCCAGCAGCACTAGCCTCACAGATACGCAGTATTTT,CASSTSLTDTQYF,TRBV7-6,NA,TRBJ2-3,many
TGCAGTGCTAGAGATCTGCGATCATACAATGAGCAGTTCTTC,CSARDLRSYNEQFF,TRBV20-1,NA,TRBJ2-1,many
TGCAGCGTACCACAACGGGGGCTGAACACTGAAGCTTTCTTT,CSVPQRGLNTEAFF,TRBV29-1,NA,TRBJ1-1,NA
TGTGCCAGCAGCGATAGGAACTCCTACAATGAGCAGTTCTTC,CASSDRNSYNEQFF,TRBV11-3,NA,TRBJ2-1,many
TGTGCCAGCAGCCCAGGGGGAAGGTGGACTGAAGCTTTCTTT,CASSPGGRWTEAFF,TRBV5-6,TRBD1,TRBJ1-1,NA
TGTGCCAGCAGTTTCAAACCCCGCCAGGGGCAAAAACTGTTTTTT,CASSFKPRQGQKLFF,TRBV12-3/TRBV12-4,NA,TRBJ1-4,few
TGCAGTGCTAGGGGGCGAGGGCGGCTCAGCTCCTACAATGAGCAGTTCTTC,CSARGRGRLSSYNEQFF,TRBV20-1,NA,TRBJ2-1,many
TGTGCCACCAGTGTCCTGACAGGGGAAGGGATCTATGGCTACACCTTC,CATSVLTGEGIYGYTF,TRBV24-1,TRBD1,TRBJ1-2,once
TGTGCCAGCAGTGAGGGCTCGAGGAACTCTGGGGCCAACGTCCTGACTTTC,CASSEGSRNSGANVLTF,TRBV25-1,NA,TRBJ2-6,many
TGCAGCGTTGCGGGTAGTATCACAGATACGCAGTATTTT,CSVAGSITDTQYF,TRBV29-1,NA,TRBJ2-3,many
TGTGCCAGCAGCTCAAACGGACATTCCTTCTATGGCTACACCTTC,CASSSNGHSFYGYTF,TRBV7-2,NA,TRBJ1-2,many
TGCAGCGGGAGGTTAGGGAGCTCCTACAATGAGCAGTTCTTC,CSGRLGSSYNEQFF,TRBV29-1,NA,TRBJ2-1,NA
TGTGCCAGCAGCCAAGATAACAGCGCCCGCTCCTACGAGCAGTACTTC,CASSQDNSARSYEQYF,TRBV3-1,NA,TRBJ2-7,NA
TGCGGGGCCCGGCGGGAGGACTACGAGCAGTACTTC,CGARREDYEQYF,TRBV20-1,TRBD2,TRBJ2-7,many
TGTGCCAGCAGGGGGGAGTTCTCACCCCTCCACTTT,CASRGEFSPLHF,TRBV28,NA,TRBJ1-6,few
TGTGCCACCAGCAGATCAGTTAGCCCCTCTAGCGGGAGAGGGCATACGCAGTATTTT,CATSRSVSPSSGRGHTQYF,TRBV15,TRBD2,TRBJ2-3,many
TGTGCCAGCAGTGAGTCTGGGAGCTCCTACAATGAGCAGTTCTTC,CASSESGSSYNEQFF,TRBV2,NA,TRBJ2-1,many
TGTGCCAGCTCACCATTACAACTAGCGAACACCGGGGAGCTGTTTTTT,CASSPLQLANTGELFF,TRBV18,NA,TRBJ2-2,NA
TGTGCCAGCAGCTTAGTATCGGGCGGGGTTGCCTACAATGAGCAGTTCTTC,CASSLVSGGVAYNEQFF,TRBV11-2,NA,TRBJ2-1,NA
TGCGCCAGCAGCTGTAATGGGGGCATGGTTGGTAGCACAGATACGCAGTATTTT,CASSCNGGMVGSTDTQYF,TRBV4-3,NA,TRBJ2-3,NA
TGTGCCAGCAGCCAAGAGGCTAGCGGGAGCACCGGGGAGCTGTTTTTT,CASSQEASGSTGELFF,TRBV3-1,TRBD2,TRBJ2-2,NA
TGTGCCAGCAGTTTAGGTAGCGGAGCCGCCCAAGAGACCCAGTACTTC,CASSLGSGAAQETQYF,TRBV12-3/TRBV12-4,NA,TRBJ2-5,many
TGTGCCAGCAGCGTAGCTAGCAGGACCTACGAGCAGTACTTC,CASSVASRTYEQYF,TRBV9,NA,TRBJ2-7,many
TGTGCCAGCACCTTGGGGGGGCAGGGACGCACAGATACGCAGTATTTT,CASTLGGQGRTDTQYF,TRBV6-2/TRBV6-3,NA,TRBJ2-3,NA